This section outlines one T cell receptor (beta chain) sequence together with its context. As for time point: week 3, after first cycle of checkpoint inhibitor. Samples come from before therapy and from week 3 after the first blockade cycle. At 12 weeks after first infusion, RECIST 1.1 defined response for most patients. The data originate from a study of blood T cell dynamics during melanoma immunotherapy. Study-wide context: First-line therapy was either pembrolizumab or nivolumab with ipilimumab for metastatic melanoma.

The CDR3 extends over 16 amino acids. V was trimmed by 3 bases and J by 4 bases, leaving 18 bases between them. Germline V gene data show CDR1 as SEHNR and CDR2 as FQNEAQ (reference sequence). Only in-frame clones appear in the TCRdb table, and some are missing; sequencing was by immunoSEQ multiplex PCR. The data show 8,000 to 13,000 clones, approximately 91% seen once. The receptor's source is a human donor with melanoma. The chain uses TRBV7-9 and TRBJ1-1; weak D call: TRBD1 (5 bases). Specimen: blood, collected from a patient treated with checkpoint blockade. The CDR3: CASSFLPGMMGTEAFF. In DNA form, the CDR3 reads TGTGCCAGCAGCTTTCTACCAGGGATGATGGGCACTGAAGCTTTCTTT.